This TCR beta chain was recovered during a study of T cell changes during pregnancy in multiple sclerosis (dated by TCRdb to the late 2010s). About the full investigation: Changes in the T cell repertoire over the course of pregnancy were examined in this study in women with multiple sclerosis.

The junction shows trimming of 2 bases on V and 7 bases on J, and the gene matches do not reach 14 bases of it. Based on the germline V gene, the CDR1 and CDR2 sequences are LGHNA and YNFKEQ. The CDR3 covers 19 residues, taking in both the cysteine and the phenylalanine. The entry retains the CDR3 DNA only, 57 bases that are in frame from base 1. Library prep was done by the immunoSEQ multiplex PCR assay. TCRdb re-hosts the immuneACCESS table, in-frame sequences only. Its copies lack some clones; in the studies checked, an unresolved V gene accounts for under half of them, and the cause for the rest is not known. This sample gives about 44,000 clones in total; about 90% of them show up just once. The ten largest clones capture roughly 0.52% of the sample. Comment on this clone: No antigen is known for it. No quality values exist for individual bases; no much larger clone is one base distant.

This TCR was sampled from a female donor with multiple sclerosis, enrolled in a pregnancy study. The rearrangement combines TRBV4-2 with TRBJ2-2; 12 nucleotides in the junction match TRBD2. The starting material was CD4+ T cells from peripheral blood mononuclear cells, obtained in the third trimester of pregnancy. DNA sequence: TGTGCCAGCAGCCAAATTCGGCGACTAGCGGGAGAGGGGAACGGGGAGCTGTTTTTT. Its translation is CASSQIRRLAGEGNGELFF.